The 14 T cell receptor beta chains reported below all come from one sample, sequenced in a study of blood T cells in healthy people across ages. The use of a sample-barcoded 5' primer and a J-beta primer mix characterized a second PCR of roughly 7 to 12 cycles. Each CDR3 protein gets one entry after TCRdb re-called the 5' RACE reads with MiXCR. The sample includes roughly 550,000 distinct CDR3 sequences, nearly 25% seen only once; the top ten take just under 9%. These records were also assigned to another study, of T cells of mothers and their children.

Input material: blood. Source of these receptors: a boy aged 5-17 years in good health.

The rearrangement links TRBV28 to TRBJ2-5; 10 positions match TRBD1. The J call is uncertain, as TRBJ2-7 better fits the DNA end. CDR3 length: 14 amino acids. CDR1 and CDR2 (germline): MDHEN, SYDVKM. CDR3 nucleotide sequence: TGTGCCAGCAGTTCGGGACAGGGGCACTACGAGCAGTACTTC. Its protein is CASSSGQGHYEQYF.

This clonotype was counted between two and nine times. This chain links TRBV2 with TRBJ2-6; possible D gene TRBD1, 6 bases. Germline V gives CDR1 SNHLY, CDR2 FYNNEI. V lost 7 bases and J lost 1, with 11 bases in between. CDR3 length: 15 amino acids. The CDR3 DNA sequence: TGTGCCAGCACCTCAACAGGGTCTGGGGCCAACGTCCTGACTTTC. It encodes CASTSTGSGANVLTF. The entire variable domain, with the rest obtained from reference TRBV2 and TRBJ2-6, is as follows: EPEVTQTPSHQVTQMGQEVILRCVPISNHLYFYWYRQILGQKVEFLVSFYNNEISEKSEIFDDQFSVERPDGSNFTLKIRSTKLEDSAMYFCASTSTGSGANVLTFGAGSRLTVL.

This rearrangement joins TRBV7-2 to TRBJ2-5; 13 positions match TRBD2. V was pared by 4 bases and J by 5 bases, with 7 bases of the junction left unmatched. Germline CDR1 is SGHTA and CDR2 is FQGNSA. The CDR3 length is 16 residues. The CDR3, as DNA: TGTGCCAGCAGCTCCCCCACTAGCGGGGGGGCGGAGACCCAGTACTTC. Its translation is CASSSPTSGGAETQYF.

This chain uses TRBV5-1 with TRBJ2-7; no clear D. Germline CDR1 and CDR2: SGHRS and YFSETQ. The CDR3 consists of 16 residues. Trimming removed 3 bases at V and 0 bases at J, with 16 bases between. The CDR3 nucleotides read TGCGCCAGCAGCTGGCCGGACGAGACGAGCTCCTACGAGCAGTACTTC. Amino acid sequence: CASSWPDETSSYEQYF.

This clonotype was observed a few times. The gene calls are TRBV20-1 and TRBJ1-1; TRBD1 agrees at 7 bases. The germline gives CDR1 DFQATT, CDR2 SNEGSKA (reference sequence). This CDR3 comprises 14 residues. The junction had 4 bases not matched to a gene; V was cut back by 1 base and J by 2 bases. CDR3 sequence: CSARVRTGNTEAFF. The CDR3 DNA follows: TGCAGTGCTAGAGTCAGGACAGGAAACACTGAAGCTTTCTTT.

This clonotype was counted a few times. This chain connects TRBV29-1 to TRBJ2-4; possibly TRBD2 for D (6 bases). The V gene lost 4 bases and the J gene lost 0 bases, with 13 bases spanning the gap. Per the germline V gene, CDR1 is SQVTM and CDR2 is ANQGSEA. The CDR3 is 15 residues long. CDR3 nucleotide sequence: TGCAGCGTTGCGGGGGAGGCTATAGCCAAAAACATTCAGTACTTC. Amino acids: CSVAGEAIAKNIQYF.

V usage is TRBV6-1 and J usage is TRBJ2-7, with D unclear. Germline values: CDR1 MNHNS, CDR2 SASEGT. CDR3 length: 12 amino acids. V shed 2 bases and J shed 6 bases, with 8 bases lying between them. CDR3: CASSESESEQYF. The CDR3, as DNA: TGTGCCAGCAGTGAAAGCGAGTCCGAGCAGTACTTC.

This clonotype was seen a handful of times. This CDR3 reads CASSWIAGGHNEQFF. CDR3 coding DNA: TGTGCCAGCAGCTGGATAGCGGGAGGGCACAATGAGCAGTTCTTC. The chain is built from TRBV7-9 and TRBJ2-5; TRBD2 agrees at 11 bases. The J call may be in error: the DNA end matches TRBJ2-1 better. Germline V CDR1 and CDR2: SEHNR, FQNEAQ (reference sequence). This CDR3 region has 15 residues.

J is TRBJ2-3 and V is TRBV28, with D unresolved. The V end lost 6 bases, the J end lost 0 bases, and 13 bases lay between the germline ends. Germline assignment: CDR1 MDHEN and CDR2 SYDVKM. The CDR3 is 15 amino acids. This chain's CDR3 is CASSILTSSTDTQYF. The CDR3 DNA follows: TGTGCCAGCAGCATACTGACCTCTAGCACAGATACGCAGTATTTT.

V gene TRBV2 combines with J gene TRBJ1-2, with D possibly being TRBD1 (6 bases). Germline-derived CDR1 and CDR2 are SNHLY and FYNNEI. This CDR3 is built from 14 residues. V was pared by 3 bases and J by 6 bases, with 14 bases between. The CDR3 spells CASSEGGLSHGYTF. CDR3 sequence (DNA): TGTGCCAGCAGTGAGGGGGGGCTCTCACATGGCTACACCTTC.

The V call is TRBV5-6, the J call TRBJ1-6; perhaps TRBD1 as D (5 bases). The CDR3 contains 16 residues. The V and J ends lost 1 base and 0 bases respectively, with 8 bases between them. The germline V gene encodes CDR1 SGHDT and CDR2 YYEEEE. CDR3: CASSLKGSSYNSPLHF. The CDR3 DNA reads as TGTGCCAGCAGCTTGAAGGGGAGCTCCTATAATTCACCCCTCCACTTT.

This clonotype turned up a few times. This sequence joins TRBV30 and TRBJ1-2; D is undetermined. Germline CDR1 reads GTSNPN; CDR2 reads SVGIG (reference sequence). V was clipped by 1 base and J by 4 bases, with 13 bases between them. The length of the CDR3 is 14 residues. DNA of the CDR3: TGTGCCTGGAGTGGTGGCCAGGCCAGCTATGGCTACACCTTC. It encodes CAWSGGQASYGYTF.

V usage is TRBV29-1 and J usage is TRBJ2-5; 7 bases line up with TRBD2. Germline CDR1 SQVTM, CDR2 ANQGSEA. V lost 2 bases and J lost 0; bases outside the gene matches: 6. The length of the CDR3 is 15 residues. The CDR3 region has the DNA TGCAGCGTTGAACCGGGACTACCGTACCAAGAGACCCAGTACTTC. This encodes CSVEPGLPYQETQYF.

Of note for this clonotype: An end of the junction differs from the germline gene, which may be a read error. The genes are TRBV7-2 and TRBJ2-5, with D uncertain. The CDR3 is 13 amino acids. CDR1 and CDR2 (germline): SGHTA, FQGNSA. CDR3 protein: CAGSLLYQETQYF. CDR3 bases: TGTGCCGGCAGCTTACTGTACCAAGAGACCCAGTACTTC. Full variable domain (remainder filled in from reference TRBV7-2 and TRBJ2-5): GAGVSQSPSNKVTEKGKDVELRCDPISGHTALYWYRQSLGQGLEFLIYFQGNSAPDKSGLPSDRFSAERTGGSVSTLTIQRTQQEDSAVYLCAGSLLYQETQYFGPGTRLLVL.